The 10 T cell receptor beta chains below all came from one sample that was sequenced in a study of blood T cell repertoires in COVID-19. Some clones are missing from TCRdb's copy, which holds only in-frame ones; the method was immunoSEQ multiplex PCR. This table holds roughly 230,000 clones, about 88% found once. The sample comprised PBMCs or T cells enriched from blood (not recorded which). Every receptor here comes from a woman aged 45-59 years who had been exposed to COVID-19.

The chain carries TRBV6-2 or TRBV6-3 and TRBJ1-5; D remains unclear. Deletions cut 3 bases from V and 1 base from J, with 16 bases between. From germline, CDR1 is MNHEY and CDR2 SVGEGT. The CDR3 sequence is 17 residues long. CDR3 loop: CASSYKPGETSNQPQHF. CDR3 coding DNA: TGTGCCAGCAGTTATAAACCCGGTGAAACCAGCAATCAGCCCCAGCATTTT.

The chain couples TRBV6-2 or TRBV6-3 to TRBJ2-2, with D maybe TRBD1 (7 bases). Looked up from germline, CDR1 is MNHEY and CDR2 is SVGEGT. The CDR3 is made up of 18 amino acids. V gave up 0 bases and J gave up 4 bases, with 18 bases separating them. CDR3 residues: CASSYSGRGVLSTGELFF. CDR3 in DNA: TGTGCCAGCAGTTACTCCGGCAGGGGGGTCCTCTCCACCGGGGAGCTGTTTTTT.

J is TRBJ1-1 and V is TRBV21-1. TRBV21-1 is a known pseudogene. The CDR3 is 15 residues long. CDR3 in DNA: TGTGCCAGCAGCAAAGCTTCGCCGGTGAACACTGAAGCTTTCTTT. Translated: CASSKASPVNTEAFF.

The chain recombines TRBV6-5 with TRBJ2-3; D perhaps matches TRBD1 (6 bases). Germline CDR1 reads MNHEY; CDR2 reads SVGAGI. This CDR3 contains 14 residues. Trimming took off 6 bases at V and 6 bases at J, with 16 bases between the two ends. CDR3 DNA: TGTGCCAGCAGAGCTGGGACACTAGGTGATACGCAGTATTTT. It codes for CASRAGTLGDTQYF.

The rearrangement joins TRBV29-1 to TRBJ2-3, with a tentative D call TRBD2 (5 bases). The CDR3 has 16 residues. The V gene's germline CDR1 is SQVTM and CDR2 ANQGSEA. Trimming removed 7 bases from V and 3 bases from J, with 23 bases in between. CDR3 DNA sequence: TGCAGCGCCGAAATTGGAACGGGGTATTTGACAGATACGCAGTATTTT. Residues: CSAEIGTGYLTDTQYF.

The V gene is TRBV5-1, the J gene TRBJ2-3; D gene uncertain. The CDR3 covers 13 residues. Trimming left V 2 bases short and J 4 bases short, with 8 bases between. CDR1 and CDR2 from the germline V gene are SGHRS and YFSETQ. CDR3 in DNA: TGCGCCAGCAGCTTTTCAGGTGCAGATACGCAGTATTTT. It is translated as CASSFSGADTQYF.

This clone was recorded once. V and J are TRBV7-2 and TRBJ2-2, with 10 nucleotides matching TRBD2. The CDR3 is 16 residues long. Germline V gene data show CDR1 as SGHTA and CDR2 as FQGNSA. Trimming took 1 base from V and 7 from J; bases not matched to a gene: 6. CDR3 DNA: TGTGCCAGCAGCTTAGGAAGCGGGGGGGCGGGCGGGGAGCTGTTTTTT. Its translation: CASSLGSGGAGGELFF.

The V and J genes are TRBV5-1 and TRBJ2-3; perhaps TRBD1 as D (5 bases). Germline V gene data show CDR1 as SGHRS and CDR2 as YFSETQ. V was trimmed by 4 bases and J by 10 bases, leaving 13 bases between them. The CDR3 loop spans 12 amino acids. CDR3 in amino acids: CASSESRVAQYF. CDR3 DNA: TGCGCCAGCAGCGAGAGCAGGGTTGCGCAGTATTTT.

This clone was observed once. The chain employs TRBV5-8 and TRBJ1-1, with 9 positions matching TRBD1. The CDR3 sequence is 18 residues long. Trimming cost V 1 base and J 6 bases; bases outside gene matches: 16. The germline CDR1 and CDR2 sequences are SGHTS and YDEGEE. The CDR3 spells CASSLNPRDRGGHAEAFF. CDR3 bases: TGTGCCAGCAGCTTGAACCCCCGCGACAGGGGGGGTCACGCTGAAGCTTTCTTT.

V and J are TRBV29-1 and TRBJ2-7; TRBD1 aligns across 9 bases. This CDR3 is built from 13 residues. Per germline, CDR1 SQVTM and CDR2 ANQGSEA. Trimming at V came to 7 bases and at J to 1 base, leaving 5 bases not matched to a gene. CDR3 coding DNA: TGCAGCGCTGGACAGGGGAGGTCCTACGAGCAGTACTTC. It codes for CSAGQGRSYEQYF.